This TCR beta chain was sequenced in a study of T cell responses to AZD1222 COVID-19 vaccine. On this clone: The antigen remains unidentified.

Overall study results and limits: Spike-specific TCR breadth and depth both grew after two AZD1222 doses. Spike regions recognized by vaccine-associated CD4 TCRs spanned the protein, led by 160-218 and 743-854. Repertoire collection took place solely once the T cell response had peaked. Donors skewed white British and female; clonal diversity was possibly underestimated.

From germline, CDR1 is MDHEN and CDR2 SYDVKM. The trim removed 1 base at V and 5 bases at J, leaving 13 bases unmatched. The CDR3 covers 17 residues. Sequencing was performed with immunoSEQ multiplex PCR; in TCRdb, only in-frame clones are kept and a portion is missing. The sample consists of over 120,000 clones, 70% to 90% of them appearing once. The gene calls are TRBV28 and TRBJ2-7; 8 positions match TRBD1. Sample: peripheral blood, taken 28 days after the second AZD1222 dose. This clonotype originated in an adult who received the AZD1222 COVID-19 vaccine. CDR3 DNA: TGTGCCAGCAGTTTATTTGTGATTGGACAGGGTCTCAACGAGCAGTACTTC. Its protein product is CASSLFVIGQGLNEQYF.